This is a list of T cell receptor beta chains from one sample in a study of cytomegalovirus exposure and HLA in healthy donors. Produced via immunoSEQ multiplex PCR; TCRdb's table is partial and in-frame only. This table has 100,000 to 150,000 clones, around four fifths appearing once. The source material was PBMCs. Receptors originate from a man aged 25-45 years in good health and CMV-seropositive. The CDR3 runs from the conserved cysteine through the conserved F or W. Fields, in order: D gene, J gene, clone size, V gene, CDR3 protein, CDR3 DNA. A D gene is named only where the DNA matches it firmly. The size entry is marked missing in some rows and otherwise reads once, few, many or a size class.

d_gene: .; j_gene: TRBJ2-2; abundance: once; v_gene: TRBV6-4; CDR3aa: CASSTNPVAGELFF; CDR3nt: TGTGCCAGCAGTACCAATCCGGTTGCCGGGGAGCTGTTTTTT
d_gene: TRBD2; j_gene: TRBJ2-1; abundance: .; v_gene: TRBV5-4; CDR3aa: CASSYRGLYNEQFF; CDR3nt: TGTGCCAGCAGCTATAGGGGACTATACAATGAGCAGTTCTTC
d_gene: TRBD1; j_gene: TRBJ1-2; abundance: .; v_gene: TRBV5-6; CDR3aa: CASSFGGQSYGYTF; CDR3nt: TGTGCCAGCAGCTTCGGGGGACAGTCCTATGGCTACACCTTC
d_gene: TRBD2; j_gene: TRBJ2-1; abundance: .; v_gene: TRBV10-2; CDR3aa: CASRRTGLAIYNEQFF; CDR3nt: TGCGCCAGCAGAAGAACGGGACTAGCAATCTACAATGAGCAGTTCTTC
d_gene: .; j_gene: TRBJ2-5; abundance: few; v_gene: TRBV28; CDR3aa: CASSPPGISSQTQYF; CDR3nt: TGTGCCAGCAGTCCCCCCGGCATTAGCTCGCAGACCCAGTACTTC
d_gene: TRBD1; j_gene: TRBJ2-3; abundance: .; v_gene: TRBV7-8; CDR3aa: CASSGGTGVRWTQYF; CDR3nt: TGTGCCAGCAGCGGAGGGACAGGGGTACGGTGGACGCAGTATTTT
d_gene: TRBD2; j_gene: TRBJ2-4; abundance: once; v_gene: TRBV18; CDR3aa: CASSLSLAGGMAKNIQYF; CDR3nt: TGTGCCAGCTCGCTGAGCCTAGCGGGAGGTATGGCCAAAAACATTCAGTACTTC
d_gene: .; j_gene: TRBJ2-1; abundance: .; v_gene: TRBV9; CDR3aa: CASAGAPPYNEQFF; CDR3nt: TGTGCCAGCGCGGGGGCCCCTCCCTACAATGAGCAGTTCTTC
d_gene: TRBD1; j_gene: TRBJ1-4; abundance: .; v_gene: TRBV11-2; CDR3aa: CASSLGGTGNEKLFF; CDR3nt: TGTGCCAGCAGCTTAGGTGGGACAGGGAATGAAAAACTGTTTTTT
d_gene: TRBD2; j_gene: TRBJ2-1; abundance: once; v_gene: TRBV30; CDR3aa: CAIGDSGRLVVYEQFF; CDR3nt: TGTGCCATCGGGGATAGCGGGAGGTTGGTAGTCTATGAGCAGTTCTTC
d_gene: .; j_gene: TRBJ2-7; abundance: .; v_gene: TRBV5-6; CDR3aa: CASSFFLGASSYEQYF; CDR3nt: TGTGCCAGCAGCTTTTTTTTGGGGGCGAGCTCCTACGAGCAGTACTTC